This TCR beta chain was sequenced during a study of cytomegalovirus exposure and HLA in healthy donors. PCR amplification relied on 60 Vbeta primers (plus 13 Jbeta primers). Repertoires were generated with immunoSEQ multiplex PCR, while TCRdb's copy carries only in-frame clones and drops some. The sample lists around 130,000 clones; 60% to 85% were seen once. The V gene's germline CDR1 is MNHEY and CDR2 SMNVEV (reference sequence). This CDR3 spans 14 amino acids. V shed 5 bases and J 2 bases; nucleotides not matched to a gene: 3. The sample was PBMCs. The clonotype was recovered from a woman between 40 and 55 years old in good health and CMV-seronegative. V is TRBV27 and J is TRBJ2-3, with 8 bases aligning to TRBD2. CDR3 DNA: TGTGCCAGCAGTGGACTAGCTCACACAGATACGCAGTATTTT. Protein product: CASSGLAHTDTQYF.